The present T cell receptor (beta chain) was sequenced within a study of blood T cells in healthy people across ages. At the level of the study: Every two T cells gave about one barcoded beta molecule via template switching.

Germline CDR1 reads MNHEY; CDR2 reads SMNVEV (reference sequence). The CDR3 spans 14 residues. V lost 5 bases to trimming and J lost 4 bases, with 14 bases between them. Overall study results and limits: From one million sequenced T cells, diversity estimates were lower bounds.

This clonotype was seen only once. What it recognizes is unknown. Isolation recovered at least 6.5 million PBMCs from every sample. PCR was performed a second time for roughly 7 to 11 cycles using a sample-barcoded 5' primer and a J-beta primer mix. TCRdb recomputed calls from the 5' RACE reads with MiXCR, one row per CDR3 protein. The sample holds roughly 860,000 distinct CDR3 sequences, 55% to 65% seen once. This chain uses TRBV27 with TRBJ2-5; D not certain. This clonotype was obtained from a man aged 25-45 years in good health. Sequenced input: blood. CDR3: CASSVRALGETQYF. In nucleotides, the CDR3 is TGTGCCAGCAGTGTCCGGGCCTTGGGAGAGACCCAGTACTTC.